The clone carrying this TCR beta chain was found many times. Its antigen is unknown. TCRdb called the reads again in MiXCR, with one record for every CDR3 protein. The table lists 200,000 to 300,000 distinct CDR3 sequences, roughly 12% of them singletons. The V and J ends lost 4 bases and 0 bases respectively, with 11 bases between them. CDR3 length: 15 amino acids. Germline V CDR1 and CDR2: SGHKS, YYEKEE (reference sequence). This entry comes from a study of T cell repertoires in cytomegalovirus infection. Study-wide context: Public TCR beta signature analysis indicated the presence of both CMV infection and matching HLA type.

General study points: Dominating the ex vivo response were HLA-C-restricted CMV-specific TCR beta clonotypes. Cumulative frequency of public TCR beta families picked out carriers of CMV plus the relevant HLA.

Sequenced input: PBMCs. The chain couples TRBV5-5 to TRBJ1-5, with D maybe TRBD1 (6 bases). The clonotype comes from a human donor in good health (CMV status not recorded). Some clones in this sample may be carry-over from other donors' samples. The CDR3 sequence is CASSRDTYSNQPQHF. Written as DNA, the CDR3 is TGTGCCAGCAGCCGGGACACTTATAGCAATCAGCCCCAGCATTTT.